This T cell receptor beta chain was captured in a study of T-cell reconstitution after alpha-beta-depleted transplantation in children. General study findings and limits: The high TCRbeta diversity at day 60 in some patients came from surviving recipient T cells and thymic progenitors.

Germline CDR1 SGHKS, CDR2 YYEKEE (reference sequence). The CDR3 extends over 18 amino acids. The V end lost 0 bases, the J end lost 0 bases, and 13 bases lay between the germline ends. Unique molecular identifiers were used in preparing the TCRbeta library. From the PCR reads, TCRdb called clonotypes with MiXCR, one entry per CDR3 protein. The data show roughly 120,000 distinct CDR3 sequences, about a tenth seen once. This clonotype was counted many times. Its antigen is not identified. The clonotype comes from a boy aged 2 to 10 with acute lymphoblastic leukemia, due to receive a stem cell transplant. The sample in question was PBMCs, obtained before TCRalphabeta/CD19-depleted stem cell transplant. This chain connects TRBV5-5 to TRBJ2-6; D is perhaps TRBD1 or TRBD2 (5 bases each). In nucleotides, the CDR3 is TGTGCCAGCAGCTTGGATGGAGTGGGGGACTCTGGGGCCAACGTCCTGACTTTC. Protein: CASSLDGVGDSGANVLTF.